This T cell receptor (beta chain) derives from a study of cytomegalovirus exposure and HLA in healthy donors. Whole-study context: The 120 or so validation repertoires were reported in a later analysis to have been generated on the same platform as the 666 first-cohort repertoires. Broader study findings: Cytomegalovirus status was reportedly diagnosed by the classifier with high sensitivity and specificity. TCR beta chains numbering more than 150 were designated cytomegalovirus-associated.

Only in-frame clones appear in the TCRdb table, and some are missing; sequencing was by immunoSEQ multiplex PCR. Among about 240,000 clones, around nine tenths were seen once, and the ten largest hold about 3%. Germline V gene sequence: CDR1 MDHEN, CDR2 SYDVKM. This CDR3 has 14 residues. With V trimmed by 6 bases and J by 8 bases, 10 bases remained unmatched. Details on this clone: Its antigen is unidentified.

The source material was PBMCs. The sequence came from a man aged 18 to 35 in good health and CMV-seronegative. The gene calls are TRBV28 and TRBJ2-1; 7 bases map to TRBD2. CDR3 in DNA: TGTGCCAGCAGCTCCCGGGAGGCCGGGGATGAGCAGTTCTTC. This translates into CASSSREAGDEQFF.